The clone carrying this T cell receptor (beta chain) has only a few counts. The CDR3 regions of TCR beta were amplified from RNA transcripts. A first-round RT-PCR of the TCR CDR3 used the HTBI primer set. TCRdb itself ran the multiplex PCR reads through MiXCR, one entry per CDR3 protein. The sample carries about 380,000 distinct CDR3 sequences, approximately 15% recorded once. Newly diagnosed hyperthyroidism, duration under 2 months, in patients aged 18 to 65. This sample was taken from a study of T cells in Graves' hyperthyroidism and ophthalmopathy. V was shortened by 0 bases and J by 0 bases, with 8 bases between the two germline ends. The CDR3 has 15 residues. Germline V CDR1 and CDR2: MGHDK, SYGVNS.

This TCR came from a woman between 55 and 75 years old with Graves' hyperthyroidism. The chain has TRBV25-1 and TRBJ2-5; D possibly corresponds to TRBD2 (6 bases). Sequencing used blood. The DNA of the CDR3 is TGTGCCAGCAGTGAATACGGGGGTTACCAAGAGACCCAGTACTTC. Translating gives CASSEYGGYQETQYF.